This T cell receptor (beta chain) was captured by sequencing in a study of OX40 agonist ivuxolimab in advanced cancers. The overall study: Ivuxolimab, an agonistic anti-OX40 (CD134) antibody, was given to patients. Aged about 23 to 90 with a mean of about 60 years, they were about 83% male. Study-wide points: Average numbers of expanded clones were greater in CD8+ T cells than in CD4+.

On cycle 4 day 1 and cycle 7 day 1, as well as at baseline, blood was sampled. Deletions cut 8 bases from V and 9 bases from J, with 17 bases between. CDR1 MDHEN and CDR2 SYDVKM come from the germline V gene. The CDR3 is made up of 14 amino acids. A remark on this clone: Its antigen is still unknown.

The repertoire was sequenced with immunoSEQ multiplex PCR; TCRdb's copy has only in-frame clones and lacks some. Here the sample spans tens of thousands of clones, roughly 87% being singletons. This specimen was CD4+ or CD8+ T cells sorted from blood, taken in a trial of the OX40 agonist ivuxolimab. This receptor was taken from an adult with an advanced solid tumor such as melanoma, head and neck, liver or kidney cancer. This chain joins TRBV28 and TRBJ1-6; D is possibly TRBD1 (5 bases). CDR3 in amino acids: CASSSRVGSSPLHF. The CDR3 bases are TGTGCCAGCTCCTCCAGGGTTGGGAGTTCACCCCTCCACTTT.